This T cell receptor beta chain is drawn from a study of T cell changes during pregnancy in multiple sclerosis. Only in-frame clones appear in the TCRdb table, and some are missing; sequencing was by immunoSEQ multiplex PCR. Of 55,000 to 85,000 clones listed, around 90% were seen once; the top ten hold around 0.3%. The germline gives CDR1 MNHEY, CDR2 SMNVEV (reference sequence). The V segment lost 3 bases and the J segment 1 base; nucleotides outside the gene matches: 6. The CDR3 totals 16 residues. This clone was seen a handful of times. The chain couples TRBV27 to TRBJ2-7; 10 bases fit TRBD1. The TCR was taken from a female donor with multiple sclerosis, enrolled in a pregnancy study. The sequences come from CD4+ T cells from peripheral blood mononuclear cells, collected after pregnancy. Written as DNA, the CDR3 is TGTGCCAGCAGTTTTGTGGTGGACAGGGGGTCCTACGAGCAGTACTTC. It encodes CASSFVVDRGSYEQYF.